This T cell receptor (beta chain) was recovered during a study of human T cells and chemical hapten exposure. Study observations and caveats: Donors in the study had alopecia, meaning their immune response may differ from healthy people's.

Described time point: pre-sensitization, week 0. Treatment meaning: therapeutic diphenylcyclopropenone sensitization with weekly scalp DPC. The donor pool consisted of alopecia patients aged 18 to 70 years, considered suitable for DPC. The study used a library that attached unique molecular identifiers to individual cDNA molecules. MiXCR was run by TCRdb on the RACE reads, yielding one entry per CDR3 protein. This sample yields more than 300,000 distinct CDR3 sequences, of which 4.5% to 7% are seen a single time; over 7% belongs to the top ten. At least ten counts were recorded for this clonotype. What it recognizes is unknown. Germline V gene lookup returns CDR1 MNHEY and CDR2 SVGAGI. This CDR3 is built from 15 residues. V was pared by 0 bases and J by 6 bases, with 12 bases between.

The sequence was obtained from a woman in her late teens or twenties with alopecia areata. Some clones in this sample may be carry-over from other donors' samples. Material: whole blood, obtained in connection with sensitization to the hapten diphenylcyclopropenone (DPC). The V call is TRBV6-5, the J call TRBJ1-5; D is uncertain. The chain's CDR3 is CASSYSRDGSQPQHF. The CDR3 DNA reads TGTGCCAGCAGTTACTCTCGAGATGGAAGTCAGCCCCAGCATTTT.